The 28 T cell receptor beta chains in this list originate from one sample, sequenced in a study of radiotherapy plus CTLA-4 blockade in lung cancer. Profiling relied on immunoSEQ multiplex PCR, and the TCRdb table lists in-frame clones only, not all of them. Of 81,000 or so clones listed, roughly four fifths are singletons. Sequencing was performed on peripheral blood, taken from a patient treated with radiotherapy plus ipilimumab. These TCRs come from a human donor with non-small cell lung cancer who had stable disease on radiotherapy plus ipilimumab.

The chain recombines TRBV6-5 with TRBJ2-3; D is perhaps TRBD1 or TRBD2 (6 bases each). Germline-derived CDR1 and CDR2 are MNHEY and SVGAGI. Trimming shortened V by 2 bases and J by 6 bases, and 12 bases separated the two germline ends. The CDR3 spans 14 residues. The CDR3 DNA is TGTGCCAGCAGTTACGGGGGGCCGGGGGATACGCAGTATTTT. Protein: CASSYGGPGDTQYF.

CDR3 region: CTSSPRDPPAMTGELFF. CDR3 bases: TGCACCAGCAGCCCCCGGGACCCCCCGGCCATGACCGGGGAGCTGTTTTTT. The chain combines TRBV1 with TRBJ2-2. TRBV1 is listed as a pseudogene. The CDR3 length is 17 residues.

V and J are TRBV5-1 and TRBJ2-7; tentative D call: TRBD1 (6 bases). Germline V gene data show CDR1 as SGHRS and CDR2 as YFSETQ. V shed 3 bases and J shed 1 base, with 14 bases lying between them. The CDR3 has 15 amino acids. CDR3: CASSWAPDRSYEQYF. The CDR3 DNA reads TGCGCCAGCAGCTGGGCCCCTGACAGGTCCTACGAGCAGTACTTC. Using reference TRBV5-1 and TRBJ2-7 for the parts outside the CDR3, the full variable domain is KAGVTQTPRYLIKTRGQQVTLSCSPISGHRSVSWYQQTPGQGLQFLFEYFSETQRNKGNFPGRFSGRQFSNSRSEMNVSTLELGDSALYLCASSWAPDRSYEQYFGPGTRLTVT.

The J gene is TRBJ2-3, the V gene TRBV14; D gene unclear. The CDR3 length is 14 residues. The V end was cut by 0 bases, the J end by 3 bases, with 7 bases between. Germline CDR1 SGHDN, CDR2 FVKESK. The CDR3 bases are TGTGCCAGCAGCCAAGACCTAGGGACAGATACGCAGTATTTT. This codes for CASSQDLGTDTQYF.

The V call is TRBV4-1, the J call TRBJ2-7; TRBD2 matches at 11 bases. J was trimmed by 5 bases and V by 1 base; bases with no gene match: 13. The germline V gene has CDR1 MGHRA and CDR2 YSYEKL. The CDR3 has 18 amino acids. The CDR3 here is CASSQVGLTGTSGNEQYF. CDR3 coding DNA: TGCGCCAGCAGCCAAGTTGGCCTAACCGGGACTAGCGGTAACGAGCAGTACTTC.

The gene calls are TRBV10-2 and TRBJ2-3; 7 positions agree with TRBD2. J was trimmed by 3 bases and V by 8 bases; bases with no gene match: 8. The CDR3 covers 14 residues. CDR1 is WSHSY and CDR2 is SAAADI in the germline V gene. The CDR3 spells CASSSAGETDTQYF. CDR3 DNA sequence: TGCGCCAGCTCTTCGGCGGGAGAGACAGATACGCAGTATTTT.

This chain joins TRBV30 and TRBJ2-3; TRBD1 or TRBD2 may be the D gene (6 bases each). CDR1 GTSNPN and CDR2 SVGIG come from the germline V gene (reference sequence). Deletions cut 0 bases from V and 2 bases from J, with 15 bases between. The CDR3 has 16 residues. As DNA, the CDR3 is TGTGCCTGGAGTGTACGGGGGCGCCTTTACACAGATACGCAGTATTTT. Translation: CAWSVRGRLYTDTQYF.

Here the CDR3 DNA reads TGTGCCAGCAGTGGGACTAGCGAACACAATGAGCAGTTCTTC. It is translated as CASSGTSEHNEQFF. The genes are TRBV6-1 and TRBJ2-1; 9 bases map to TRBD2. Trimming took 4 bases from V and 5 from J; bases not matched to a gene: 3. CDR1 and CDR2 from the germline V gene are MNHNS and SASEGT. CDR3 length: 14 residues.

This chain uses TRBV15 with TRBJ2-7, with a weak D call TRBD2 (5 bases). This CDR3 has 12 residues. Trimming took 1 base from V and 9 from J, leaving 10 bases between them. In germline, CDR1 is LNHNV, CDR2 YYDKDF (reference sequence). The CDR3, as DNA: TGTGCCACCAGCAGAGTAGCTCGGGGGCAGTACTTC. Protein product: CATSRVARGQYF.

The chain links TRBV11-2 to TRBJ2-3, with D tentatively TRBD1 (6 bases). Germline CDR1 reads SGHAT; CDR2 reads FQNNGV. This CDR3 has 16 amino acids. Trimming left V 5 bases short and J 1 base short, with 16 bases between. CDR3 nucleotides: TGTGCCAGCAGCGTACCCATCGGGACACGCACAGATACGCAGTATTTT. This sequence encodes CASSVPIGTRTDTQYF.

Written as DNA, the CDR3 is TGTGCCAGCAGTTTTGGGGGACTAGCGGGAGGGGAAGAGACCCAGTACTTC. Its translation: CASSFGGLAGGEETQYF. The chain uses TRBV28 and TRBJ2-5; 16 positions agree with TRBD2. The CDR3 extends over 17 amino acids. The J segment lost 3 bases and the V segment lost 3 bases, leaving 4 bases of the junction unmatched. Germline-derived CDR1 and CDR2 are MDHEN and SYDVKM. Together with reference TRBV28 and TRBJ2-5, the CDR3 gives the full variable domain: DVKVTQSSRYLVKRTGEKVFLECVQDMDHENMFWYRQDPGLGLRLIYFSYDVKMKEKGDIPEGYSVSREKKERFSLILESASTNQTSMYLCASSFGGLAGGEETQYFGPGTRLLVL.

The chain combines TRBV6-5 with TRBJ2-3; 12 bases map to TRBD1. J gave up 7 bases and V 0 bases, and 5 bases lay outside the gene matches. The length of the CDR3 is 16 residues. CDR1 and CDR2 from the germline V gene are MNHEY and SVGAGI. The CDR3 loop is CASSYSGDRGLNTQYF. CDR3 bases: TGTGCCAGCAGTTACTCCGGGGACAGGGGGCTAAATACGCAGTATTTT.

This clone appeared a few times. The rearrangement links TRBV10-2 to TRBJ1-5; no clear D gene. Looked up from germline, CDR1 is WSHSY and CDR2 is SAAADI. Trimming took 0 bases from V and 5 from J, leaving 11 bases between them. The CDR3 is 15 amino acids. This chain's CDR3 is CASSESSAGDQPQHF. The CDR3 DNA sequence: TGCGCCAGCAGTGAGTCGTCAGCGGGTGATCAGCCCCAGCATTTT.

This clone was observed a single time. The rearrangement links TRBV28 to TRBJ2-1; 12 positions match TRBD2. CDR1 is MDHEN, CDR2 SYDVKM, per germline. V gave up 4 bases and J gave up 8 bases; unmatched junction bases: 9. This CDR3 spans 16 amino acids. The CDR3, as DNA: TGTGCCAGCAGTTCTCCGACTAGCGGGAGTAGTTATGAGCAGTTCTTC. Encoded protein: CASSSPTSGSSYEQFF.

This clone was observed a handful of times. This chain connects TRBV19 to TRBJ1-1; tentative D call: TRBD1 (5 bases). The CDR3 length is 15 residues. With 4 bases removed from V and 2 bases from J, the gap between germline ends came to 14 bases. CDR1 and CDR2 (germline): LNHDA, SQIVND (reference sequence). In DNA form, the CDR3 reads TGTGCCAGTAGTACAGGCGGGGCTTTCAACACTGAAGCTTTCTTT. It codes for CASSTGGAFNTEAFF.

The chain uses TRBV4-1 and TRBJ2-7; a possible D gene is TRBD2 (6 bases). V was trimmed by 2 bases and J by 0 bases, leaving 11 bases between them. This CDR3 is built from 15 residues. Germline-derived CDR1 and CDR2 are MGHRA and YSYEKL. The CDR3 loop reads CASSQTQTSSYEQYF. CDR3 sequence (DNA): TGCGCCAGCAGCCAAACCCAGACTAGCTCCTACGAGCAGTACTTC.

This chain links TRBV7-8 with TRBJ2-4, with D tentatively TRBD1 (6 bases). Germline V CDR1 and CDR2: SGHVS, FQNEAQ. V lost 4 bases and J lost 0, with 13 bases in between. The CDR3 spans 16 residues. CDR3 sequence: CASSSRTVLAKNIQYF. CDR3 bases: TGTGCCAGCAGCTCAAGGACAGTACTAGCCAAAAACATTCAGTACTTC.

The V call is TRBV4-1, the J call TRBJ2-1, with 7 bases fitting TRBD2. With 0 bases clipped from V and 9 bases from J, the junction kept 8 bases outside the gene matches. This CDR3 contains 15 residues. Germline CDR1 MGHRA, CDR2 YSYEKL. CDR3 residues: CASSQEPAGYVEQFF. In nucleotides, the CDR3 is TGCGCCAGCAGCCAAGAACCAGCGGGGTATGTTGAGCAGTTCTTC.

DNA for the CDR3: TGTGCCAGCAGCTTAGAGAGATTGGGAAACACCATATATTTT. It encodes CASSLERLGNTIYF. The chain employs TRBV11-2 and TRBJ1-3; D gene ambiguous. CDR1 and CDR2 (germline): SGHAT, FQNNGV. The CDR3 totals 14 residues. The V end lost 0 bases, the J end lost 4 bases, and 7 bases lay between the germline ends.

The CDR3 is CASSDRGRKNEQYF. The DNA of the CDR3 is TGTGCCAGCAGTGACAGGGGGCGAAAAAACGAGCAGTACTTC. The chain combines TRBV6-1 with TRBJ2-7; 8 bases align to TRBD1. Per the germline V gene, CDR1 is MNHNS and CDR2 is SASEGT. The CDR3 extends over 14 amino acids. Germline trimming cut 3 bases from V and 5 bases from J; bases unmatched to any gene: 6.

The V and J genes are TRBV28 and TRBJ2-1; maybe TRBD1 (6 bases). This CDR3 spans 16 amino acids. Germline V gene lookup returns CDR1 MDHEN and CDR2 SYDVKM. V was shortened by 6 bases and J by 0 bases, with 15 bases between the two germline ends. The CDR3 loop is CASSLRDRSSYNEQFF. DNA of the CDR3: TGTGCCAGCAGCCTACGAGACAGGAGCTCCTACAATGAGCAGTTCTTC.

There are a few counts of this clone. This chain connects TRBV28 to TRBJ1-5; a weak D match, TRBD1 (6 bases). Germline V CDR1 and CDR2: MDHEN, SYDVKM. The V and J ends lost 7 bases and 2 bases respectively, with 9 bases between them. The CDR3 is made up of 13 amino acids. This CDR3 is CASMGAGNQPQHF. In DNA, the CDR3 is TGTGCCAGCATGGGGGCGGGCAATCAGCCCCAGCATTTT.

The CDR3 reads CASRLRGLEAEAFF. The DNA of the CDR3 is TGTGCCAGCAGGTTAAGGGGGCTTGAGGCTGAAGCTTTCTTT. The V call is TRBV11-2, the J call TRBJ1-1; TRBD1 matches at 7 bases. J lost 6 bases, V lost 6 bases, and 10 bases had no gene match. The V gene's germline CDR1 is SGHAT and CDR2 FQNNGV. The CDR3 spans 14 residues.

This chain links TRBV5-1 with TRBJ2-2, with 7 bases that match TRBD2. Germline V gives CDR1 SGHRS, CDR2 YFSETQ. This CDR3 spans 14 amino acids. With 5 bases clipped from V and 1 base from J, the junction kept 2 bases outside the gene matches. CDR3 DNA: TGCGCCAGCAGTCGCGGGGGGAACACCGGGGAGCTGTTTTTT. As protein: CASSRGGNTGELFF.

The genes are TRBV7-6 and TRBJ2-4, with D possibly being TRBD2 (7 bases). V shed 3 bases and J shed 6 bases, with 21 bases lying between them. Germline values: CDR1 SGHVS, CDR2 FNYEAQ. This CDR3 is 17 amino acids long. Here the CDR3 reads CASSLRVWGGHINIQYF. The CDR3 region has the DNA TGTGCCAGCAGCTTGAGGGTGTGGGGGGGGCACATAAACATTCAGTACTTC.

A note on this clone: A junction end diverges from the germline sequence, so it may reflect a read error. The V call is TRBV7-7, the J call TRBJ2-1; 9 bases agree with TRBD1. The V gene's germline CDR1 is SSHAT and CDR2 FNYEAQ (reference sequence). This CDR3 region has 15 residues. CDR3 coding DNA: TGTGCTAGCAGCTCAGGGGGACAGGGTTTCGATGAGCAGTTCTTC. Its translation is CASSSGGQGFDEQFF.

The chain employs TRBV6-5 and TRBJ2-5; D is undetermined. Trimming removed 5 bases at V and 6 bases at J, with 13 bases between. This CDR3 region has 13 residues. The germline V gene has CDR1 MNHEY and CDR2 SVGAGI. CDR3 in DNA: TGTGCCAGCAGTCCGGACCCAAGGAAGACCCAGTACTTC. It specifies CASSPDPRKTQYF.

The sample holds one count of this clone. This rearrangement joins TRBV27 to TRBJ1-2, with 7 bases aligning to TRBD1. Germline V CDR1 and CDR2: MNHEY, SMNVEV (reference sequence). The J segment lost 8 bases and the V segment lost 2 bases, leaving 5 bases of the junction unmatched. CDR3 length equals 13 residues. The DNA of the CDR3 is TGTGCCAGCAGTTTAAACAGGGGAGGCGGCTACACCTTC. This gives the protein CASSLNRGGGYTF.